This TCR beta chain appears in the sequencing data of a study of cytomegalovirus exposure and HLA in healthy donors. Note on this clone: Antigen: not known.

Study-wide results and limits: Because they were indistinguishable, some V segments, including TRBV6-2 and TRBV6-3, were excluded.

PCR used 60 Vbeta primers and 13 Jbeta primers. Clones were sequenced by immunoSEQ multiplex PCR, and TCRdb holds only the in-frame ones, with some missing. The sample shows about 140,000 clones, about 82% of them seen only once. Per the germline V gene, CDR1 is SEHNR and CDR2 is FQNEAQ (reference sequence). The CDR3 has 19 amino acids. After removal of 5 bases from V and 0 bases from J, the junction contained 13 bases not matched to a gene. The sequenced material came from PBMCs. The chain uses TRBV7-9 and TRBJ1-6, with 7 bases matching TRBD1. This TCR derives from a man younger than 45 in good health and CMV-seronegative. The chain's CDR3 is CASSHDRDVLGSYNSPLHF. The CDR3 coding sequence is TGTGCCAGCAGCCATGACAGGGACGTTCTAGGCTCCTATAATTCACCCCTCCACTTT.